The 13 T cell receptor beta chains reported below all come from one sample, sequenced in a study of shared clonotypes between healthy human individuals. Using immunoSEQ multiplex PCR, the repertoire was profiled, and TCRdb retains in-frame clones only, with some absent. The sample records over 1.4 million clones, 96% being singletons. The sequenced sample was naive CD4+ T cells sorted from blood. Described subset: CD45RA+ positively selected. All receptors come from a man younger than 45 in good health.

This sequence joins TRBV5-4 and TRBJ2-2; possible D gene TRBD2, 5 bases. CDR3 length: 15 residues. CDR1 is SGHNT, CDR2 YYREEE, per germline (reference sequence). V gave up 4 bases and J gave up 1 base, with 11 bases separating them. For the CDR3, the DNA is TGTGCCAGCAGCAGCCGGGATAAGAACACCGGGGAGCTGTTTTTT. Amino acid sequence: CASSSRDKNTGELFF.

This clone was counted a single time. The chain recombines TRBV28 with TRBJ1-4; TRBD1 matches at 9 bases. V lost 2 bases to trimming and J lost 8 bases; unmatched junction nucleotides: 15. The germline V gene encodes CDR1 MDHEN and CDR2 SYDVKM. The CDR3 runs 18 residues. CDR3 in DNA: TGTGCCAGCAGTTTAGACCGGGGCCGGGACAGGGTTGGGGAAAAACTGTTTTTT. It encodes CASSLDRGRDRVGEKLFF.

This chain connects TRBV7-6 to TRBJ2-2; D may be TRBD2 (5 bases). V lost 2 bases and J lost 0, with 7 bases in between. Germline V gene data show CDR1 as SGHVS and CDR2 as FNYEAQ. This CDR3 has 15 residues. CDR3 loop: CASSLKGANTGELFF. CDR3 nucleotide sequence: TGTGCCAGCAGCTTAAAGGGAGCGAACACCGGGGAGCTGTTTTTT.

This clone has only one observation. The J gene is TRBJ2-1, the V gene TRBV9; TRBD2 matches 7 bases. With 1 base clipped from V and 0 bases from J, the junction kept 7 bases outside the gene matches. Germline V gene lookup returns CDR1 SGDLS and CDR2 YYNGEE. This CDR3 is 17 amino acids long. CDR3: CASSVSGGGSSYNEQFF. The CDR3 DNA follows: TGTGCCAGCAGCGTATCGGGCGGGGGAAGCTCCTACAATGAGCAGTTCTTC. The variable domain in full, with the rest retrieved from reference TRBV9 and TRBJ2-1, is DSGVTQTPKHLITATGQRVTLRCSPRSGDLSVYWYQQSLDQGLQFLIQYYNGEERAKGNILERFSAQQFPDLHSELNLSSLELGDSALYFCASSVSGGGSSYNEQFFGPGTRLTVL.

The J gene is TRBJ2-5, the V gene TRBV29-1, with 9 bases that match TRBD1. CDR1 and CDR2 (germline): SQVTM, ANQGSEA. V shed 4 bases and J 7 bases; nucleotides not matched to a gene: 4. The CDR3 has 12 amino acids. The CDR3 bases are TGCAGCGTTGGGGGACAGGGAGTGACCCAGTACTTC. It is translated as CSVGGQGVTQYF.

The V gene is TRBV28, the J gene TRBJ2-7, with TRBD1 matching over 11 bases. J lost 0 bases, V lost 6 bases, and 16 bases had no gene match. CDR3 length equals 19 residues. Germline V gene sequence: CDR1 MDHEN, CDR2 SYDVKM. The CDR3 here is CASRDRGLRGLGYSYEQYF. CDR3 coding DNA: TGTGCCAGCAGGGACAGGGGGCTGAGGGGACTAGGTTACTCCTACGAGCAGTACTTC.

The chain employs TRBV7-2 and TRBJ2-4; D remains unclear. CDR3 length: 15 residues. Germline CDR1 and CDR2: SGHTA and FQGNSA. Trimming took off 5 bases at V and 8 bases at J, with 19 bases between the two ends. Here the CDR3 DNA reads TGTGCCAGCAGCCCCTTTTCCGGTGAATTGGACATTCAGTACTTC. Encoded protein: CASSPFSGELDIQYF.

The chain joins TRBV11-2 to TRBJ2-1; maybe TRBD2 (5 bases). Per the germline V gene, CDR1 is SGHAT and CDR2 is FQNNGV. CDR3 length equals 11 residues. V was pared by 5 bases and J by 8 bases, with 7 bases between. The DNA for the CDR3 is TGTGCCAGCAGCCTGAGGGATGAGCAGTTCTTC. Amino acid sequence: CASSLRDEQFF.

The V gene is TRBV7-3, the J gene TRBJ2-3; D is unresolved. Between the trimmed V and J ends, which lost 5 bases and 2 bases, there was a span of 20 bases. CDR3 length: 17 residues. Germline CDR1 is SGHTA and CDR2 is FQGTGA. The CDR3 bases are TGTGCCAGCAGCATCGGAGAGTTCAACCCATACACAGATACGCAGTATTTT. Protein sequence: CASSIGEFNPYTDTQYF.

The V gene is TRBV28, the J gene TRBJ2-3; 10 bases are a match to TRBD2. CDR3 length: 16 amino acids. Germline-derived CDR1 and CDR2 are MDHEN and SYDVKM. Trimming took 6 bases from V and 2 from J; bases not matched to a gene: 8. DNA of the CDR3: TGTGCCAGCAGGCCCCATAGCGGGAGGCCCACAGATACGCAGTATTTT. This gives the protein CASRPHSGRPTDTQYF.

The chain combines TRBV6-6 with TRBJ2-1; TRBD1 matches 9 bases. Looked up from germline, CDR1 is MNHNY and CDR2 is SVGAGI (reference sequence). The ends lost 6 bases at V and 5 bases at J; junction bases unmatched: 5. This CDR3 spans 14 amino acids. The DNA for the CDR3 is TGTGCCAGCAGGGACAGGGGAACCCACAATGAGCAGTTCTTC. Translation: CASRDRGTHNEQFF.

About this clone: Within the sample, other DNA sequences also encode this same CDR3. The chain has TRBV5-1 and TRBJ2-7, with a tentative D call TRBD2 (5 bases). The germline V gene encodes CDR1 SGHRS and CDR2 YFSETQ. Trimming took 1 base from V and 0 from J, leaving 8 bases between them. This CDR3 is 14 amino acids long. The CDR3 DNA follows: TGCGCCAGCAGCTTGAGGAGCGGCTCCTACGAGCAGTACTTC. Protein sequence: CASSLRSGSYEQYF.

The chain combines TRBV28 with TRBJ1-5; D possibly corresponds to TRBD1 (5 bases). CDR3 size: 15 residues. Germline-derived CDR1 and CDR2 are MDHEN and SYDVKM. Trimming pared 6 bases from V and 6 bases from J, leaving 18 bases between. CDR3 residues: CASSQGQGWGQPQHF. As DNA, the CDR3 is TGTGCCAGCAGCCAAGGCCAGGGTTGGGGTCAGCCCCAGCATTTT. Looking up the rest from reference TRBV28 and TRBJ1-5 gives the full variable domain: DVKVTQSSRYLVKRTGEKVFLECVQDMDHENMFWYRQDPGLGLRLIYFSYDVKMKEKGDIPEGYSVSREKKERFSLILESASTNQTSMYLCASSQGQGWGQPQHFGDGTRLSIL.